This TCR beta chain was retrieved from a study of OX40 agonist ivuxolimab in advanced cancers. Study as a whole: The treatment was a fully human IgG2 OX40 agonist, ivuxolimab. Three patients responded partially, comprising one with hepatocellular carcinoma and two with cutaneous melanoma.

The CDR3 totals 16 residues. The germline V and J ends were trimmed by 1 base and 0 bases, with 10 bases remaining between them. CDR1 SEHNR and CDR2 FQNEAQ come from the germline V gene (reference sequence). TCRdb keeps only in-frame clones here, not all; method: immunoSEQ multiplex PCR. The sample holds 65,000 to 75,000 clones, more than 75% seen once. The specimen comprised CD4+ or CD8+ T cells sorted from blood, sampled in a trial of the OX40 agonist ivuxolimab. This receptor was obtained from an adult with an advanced solid tumor such as melanoma, head and neck, liver or kidney cancer. The chain combines TRBV7-9 with TRBJ1-3; D is unresolved. The CDR3 sequence: CASSLGLPSSGNTIYF. CDR3 DNA sequence: TGTGCCAGCAGCTTAGGACTCCCCAGCTCTGGAAACACCATATATTTT.